This T cell receptor beta chain originates from a study of beta chain features in type 1 diabetes. Findings and limits, study-wide: Significant though moderate, a shortening of TCRB CDR3s appeared in all four CD4+ subsets of Type 1 diabetes patients.

It was one heparinised blood draw, averaging about 0.12 L, that each donor gave. Without exception, sorted populations had purity beyond 98%. This CDR3 is 16 amino acids long. Trimming cost V 8 bases and J 9 bases; bases outside gene matches: 14. CDR1 and CDR2 (germline): SEHNR, FQNEAQ (reference sequence). This clone was seen a few times. What it binds is unknown. The whole isolated RNA underwent reverse transcription, so sequencing captured expressed TCRB transcripts. The assay was immunoSEQ multiplex PCR, and TCRdb's table has in-frame clones only and misses some. The sample carries fewer than 350,000 clones, roughly 15% recorded once.

Input material: naive CD4+ T cells from blood. The sequence was obtained from a man younger than 35 with type 1 diabetes. The V call is TRBV7-9, the J call TRBJ1-6; 9 bases fit TRBD1. CDR3 DNA sequence: TGTGCCAGCTCCCCTCGAAGCGGGACAGGGAGTTCACCCCTCCACTTT. Protein: CASSPRSGTGSSPLHF. Complete variable domain (other parts from reference TRBV7-9 and TRBJ1-6): DTGVSQNPRHKITKRGQNVTFRCDPISEHNRLYWYRQTLGQGPEFLTYFQNEAQLEKSRLLSDRFSAERPKGSFSTLEIQRTEQGDSAMYLCASSPRSGTGSSPLHFGNGTRLTVT.